Below are 11 T cell receptor beta chains sequenced from a single sample in a study of cytomegalovirus exposure and HLA in healthy donors (dated 2017 in TCRdb). Libraries were made using the immunoSEQ multiplex PCR assay. For the multiplex PCR, a mixture combining 60 forward primers for TCR Vbeta segments and 13 reverse primers for TCR Jbeta segments was used. In its TCRdb copy, this immuneACCESS table keeps in-frame sequences only and misses some clones. Where compared with another copy, unresolved V genes explain less than half of these, and the others have no known cause. The sample data list 200,000 or so clones, and 81% of these were observed just once. Clones ranked in the top ten supply 3.5% to 4% of the sample. The sequenced sample was PBMCs. The receptors stem from a man aged 50 to 59 in good health and CMV-seronegative.

The rearrangement joins TRBV5-6 to TRBJ2-5, with 7 bases matching TRBD1. V trimming: 4 bases; J trimming: 2 bases; junction bases outside the gene matches: 5. Per the germline V gene, CDR1 is SGHDT and CDR2 is YYEEEE. The CDR3 is 14 amino acids. In DNA form, the CDR3 reads TGTGCCAGCAGCCCCTCGGGACAGCAAGAGACCCAGTACTTC. This sequence encodes CASSPSGQQETQYF. Combining the CDR3 with reference TRBV5-6 and TRBJ2-5 gives the whole variable domain DAGVTQSPTHLIKTRGQQVTLRCSPKSGHDTVSWYQQALGQGPQFIFQYYEEEERQRGNFPDRFSGHQFPNYSSELNVNALLLGDSALYLCASSPSGQQETQYFGPGTRLLVL.

This chain connects TRBV5-6 to TRBJ2-1; TRBD2 matches 7 bases. Unmatched junction bases numbered 2, after V lost 4 bases and J lost 7 bases. Per germline, CDR1 SGHDT and CDR2 YYEEEE. The CDR3 is 12 amino acids. For the CDR3, the DNA is TGTGCCAGCAGCGGGGGGGGGAATGAGCAGTTCTTC. Amino acid sequence: CASSGGGNEQFF.

The chain carries TRBV6-4 and TRBJ1-5; possibly TRBD1 for D (6 bases). Between the trimmed V and J ends, which lost 3 bases and 4 bases, there was a span of 13 bases. Germline loops: CDR1 MRHNA, CDR2 SNTAGT. The CDR3 loop spans 15 amino acids. For the CDR3, the DNA is TGTGCCAGCAGTGAACACAGGGTAGTTAATCAGCCCCAGCATTTT. Protein sequence: CASSEHRVVNQPQHF.

The chain recombines TRBV30 with TRBJ1-1; no firm D call. V was clipped by 1 base and J by 4 bases, with 13 bases between them. The CDR3 covers 14 residues. The germline CDR1 and CDR2 sequences are GTSNPN and SVGIG (reference sequence). CDR3 coding DNA: TGTGCCTGGAGTGGACCTGGGAGGATCACTGAAGCTTTCTTT. Amino acid sequence: CAWSGPGRITEAFF.

This clone appeared a few times. This chain joins TRBV7-9 and TRBJ1-1; possible D gene TRBD1, 6 bases. V lost 5 bases and J 10 bases, leaving 14 bases between the germline ends. Germline loops: CDR1 SEHNR, CDR2 FQNEAQ (reference sequence). The CDR3 covers 12 residues. The CDR3 spells CASSQGQGTAFF. As DNA, the CDR3 is TGTGCCAGCAGCCAAGGGCAGGGGACAGCTTTCTTT. Supplemented by reference TRBV7-9 and TRBJ1-1, the full variable domain reads DTGVSQNPRHKITKRGQNVTFRCDPISEHNRLYWYRQTLGQGPEFLTYFQNEAQLEKSRLLSDRFSAERPKGSFSTLEIQRTEQGDSAMYLCASSQGQGTAFFGQGTRLTVV.

J is TRBJ1-4 and V is TRBV5-6; D remains unclear. The V gene lost 0 bases and the J gene lost 8 bases, with 11 bases spanning the gap. Per germline, CDR1 SGHDT and CDR2 YYEEEE. The CDR3 is 14 residues long. This CDR3 is CASSLVDGREKLFF. The CDR3 DNA sequence: TGTGCCAGCAGCTTGGTCGACGGGAGGGAAAAACTGTTTTTT.

This clone was observed once. The J gene is TRBJ2-5, the V gene TRBV18, with 7 positions matching TRBD2. CDR3 length: 15 residues. V was pared by 2 bases and J by 5 bases, with 8 bases of the junction left unmatched. The germline CDR1 and CDR2 sequences are KGHSH and LQKENI. CDR3 nucleotides: TGTGCCAGCTCACCAGGACTAGGGATTTTGGAGACCCAGTACTTC. Encoded protein: CASSPGLGILETQYF.

This clone showed up just once. The V call is TRBV9, the J call TRBJ1-3, with a weak D call TRBD1 (6 bases). V gave up 0 bases and J gave up 0 bases, with 10 bases separating them. CDR1 is SGDLS, CDR2 YYNGEE, per germline. The CDR3 length is 16 residues. The CDR3: CASSVAGTSSGNTIYF. The CDR3 DNA follows: TGTGCCAGCAGCGTAGCCGGGACAAGCTCTGGAAACACCATATATTTT.

This chain links TRBV7-2 with TRBJ2-1, with 7 bases fitting TRBD2. The CDR3 has 12 amino acids. Germline CDR1 and CDR2: SGHTA and FQGNSA. The V gene end was trimmed by 8 bases and the J gene end by 8 bases; junction bases not matched to a gene: 6. The DNA of the CDR3 is TGTGCCAGCCGGCGGGGGACTGATGAGCAGTTCTTC. Protein sequence: CASRRGTDEQFF.

This chain links TRBV13 with TRBJ2-5, with 8 bases fitting TRBD1. Germline V CDR1 and CDR2: PRHDT, FYEKMQ (reference sequence). This CDR3 has 13 residues. V trimming: 6 bases; J trimming: 4 bases; junction bases outside the gene matches: 4. The CDR3, as DNA: TGTGCCAGCAGTGACAGGGGAGGAGAGACCCAGTACTTC. Translated: CASSDRGGETQYF.

The chain recombines TRBV4-3 with TRBJ2-3; D is perhaps TRBD2 (5 bases). V dropped 0 bases and J dropped 6 bases, with 13 bases sitting between them. CDR3 length: 15 residues. The germline V gene encodes CDR1 LGHNA and CDR2 YSLEER. CDR3 in DNA: TGCGCCAGCAGCCAAGATCGAGGCAGAGGGGATACGCAGTATTTT. Translation: CASSQDRGRGDTQYF.